This TCR beta chain originates from a study of cytomegalovirus exposure and HLA in healthy donors. PCR used 60 Vbeta primers and 13 Jbeta primers. Some clones are missing from TCRdb's copy, which holds only in-frame ones; the method was immunoSEQ multiplex PCR. The sample's table shows around 84,000 clones. The V and J ends lost 3 bases and 1 base respectively, with 7 bases between them. The germline gives CDR1 SGHVS, CDR2 FQNEAQ. The CDR3 length is 13 residues. J is TRBJ2-7 and V is TRBV7-8; D ambiguous. This TCR was recovered from a man in his thirties or forties in good health and CMV-seronegative. The sample comprised PBMCs. The CDR3 sequence is CASSFSYSYEQYF. In nucleotides, the CDR3 is TGTGCCAGCAGCTTCTCGTATTCCTACGAGCAGTACTTC.